Below are 22 T cell receptor beta chains sequenced from a single sample in a study of blood T cell repertoires in COVID-19. Assay used: immunoSEQ multiplex PCR; TCRdb lists only in-frame clones, some missing. The table has almost 100,000 clones, around 86% seen once. Sequencing was carried out using peripheral blood. These receptor sequences come from a man over 45 with acute or convalescent COVID-19.

This clone turned up a few times. V and J are TRBV27 and TRBJ1-2, with 9 bases lining up with TRBD1. The V gene end was trimmed by 5 bases and the J gene end by 7 bases; junction bases not matched to a gene: 5. There are 13 residues in the CDR3. Germline CDR1 and CDR2: MNHEY and SMNVEV (reference sequence). CDR3 loop: CASSTGGASGYTF. The DNA of the CDR3 is TGTGCCAGCAGTACAGGGGGCGCTTCTGGCTACACCTTC.

J is TRBJ1-5 and V is TRBV4-1, with a possible D match to TRBD1 (5 bases). V lost 0 bases and J 5 bases, leaving 11 bases between the germline ends. Germline assignment: CDR1 MGHRA and CDR2 YSYEKL. CDR3 size: 15 residues. The CDR3 coding sequence is TGCGCCAGCAGCCAAGACGGAGGGGAGGATCAGCCCCAGCATTTT. Amino acids: CASSQDGGEDQPQHF.

The genes are TRBV6-5 and TRBJ2-4, with a weak D call TRBD2 (7 bases). V was pared by 0 bases and J by 3 bases, with 12 bases between. CDR3 length: 16 residues. Germline V gene lookup returns CDR1 MNHEY and CDR2 SVGAGI. CDR3 protein: CASSYSGGRGKNIQYF. As DNA, the CDR3 is TGTGCCAGCAGTTACTCGGGGGGGCGCGGCAAAAACATTCAGTACTTC.

The CDR3 DNA reads TGTGCCAGCAGCTCCTACTGGACCGGGAGAGTGCAGTTCTTC. Translating gives CASSSYWTGRVQFF. V gene TRBV5-8 combines with J gene TRBJ2-1; a weak D match, TRBD2 (6 bases). This CDR3 spans 14 amino acids. V was shortened by 3 bases and J by 12 bases, with 19 bases between the two germline ends. Germline V gives CDR1 SGHTS, CDR2 YDEGEE.

The V and J genes are TRBV2 and TRBJ2-7, with 9 bases lining up with TRBD1. This CDR3 has 15 residues. The ends lost 4 bases at V and 0 bases at J; junction bases unmatched: 4. From germline, CDR1 is SNHLY and CDR2 FYNNEI. CDR3 nucleotide sequence: TGTGCCAGCAGTGCACAGGGGGCCAGCTCCTACGAGCAGTACTTC. Its protein is CASSAQGASSYEQYF. The full variable domain, in which reference TRBV2 and TRBJ2-7 provide the parts outside the CDR3, is EPEVTQTPSHQVTQMGQEVILRCVPISNHLYFYWYRQILGQKVEFLVSFYNNEISEKSEIFDDQFSVERPDGSNFTLKIRSTKLEDSAMYFCASSAQGASSYEQYFGPGTRLTVT.

The genes are TRBV7-9 and TRBJ1-2, with 9 bases lining up with TRBD1. The CDR3 is made up of 15 amino acids. The V gene's germline CDR1 is SEHNR and CDR2 FQNEAQ (reference sequence). V shed 1 base, J shed 4 bases, and the junction held 4 bases outside the gene matches. Here the CDR3 DNA reads TGTGCCAGCAGCTTAGGGGACAGGGACATCTATGGCTACACCTTC. This codes for CASSLGDRDIYGYTF.

The V call is TRBV7-8, the J call TRBJ2-7; tentatively, D is TRBD2 (5 bases). Germline CDR1 is SGHVS and CDR2 is FQNEAQ. This CDR3 is built from 15 residues. V dropped 0 bases and J dropped 2 bases, with 11 bases sitting between them. DNA for the CDR3: TGTGCCAGCAGCTTAGCTACTAGTGGTCCCTACGAGCAGTACTTC. Translation: CASSLATSGPYEQYF.

The chain joins TRBV30 to TRBJ1-1; perhaps TRBD1 as D (5 bases). V lost 4 bases and J lost 4, with 19 bases in between. Germline CDR1 and CDR2: GTSNPN and SVGIG (reference sequence). The CDR3 length is 15 residues. The CDR3 sequence: CAWNLGDWGGTEAFF. In nucleotides, the CDR3 is TGTGCCTGGAACTTGGGGGACTGGGGGGGCACTGAAGCTTTCTTT. The entire variable domain, with the rest obtained from reference TRBV30 and TRBJ1-1, is as follows: SQTIHQWPATLVQPVGSPLSLECTVEGTSNPNLYWYRQAAGRGLQLLFYSVGIGQISSEVPQNLSASRPQDRQFILSSKKLLLSDSGFYLCAWNLGDWGGTEAFFGQGTRLTVV.

The chain joins TRBV4-1 to TRBJ1-1; 11 bases map to TRBD1. The CDR3 covers 13 residues. The junction had 4 bases not matched to a gene; V was cut back by 6 bases and J by 7 bases. The germline V gene encodes CDR1 MGHRA and CDR2 YSYEKL. The CDR3 is CASSRGQGVEAFF. CDR3 nucleotide sequence: TGCGCCAGCAGTAGGGGACAGGGGGTTGAAGCTTTCTTT.

This clone was seen only once. The rearrangement uses TRBV21-1 and TRBJ1-1. TRBV21-1 is termed a pseudogene. This CDR3 is 18 amino acids long. The CDR3 reads CASSKKWNTGGANTEAFF. CDR3 bases: TGTGCCAGCAGCAAAAAGTGGAACACGGGGGGCGCGAACACTGAAGCTTTCTTT.

The V call is TRBV11-3, the J call TRBJ2-1; 9 bases agree with TRBD2. The trim removed 5 bases at V and 2 bases at J, leaving 4 bases unmatched. This CDR3 is 15 amino acids long. Germline-derived CDR1 and CDR2 are SGHNT and YENEEA. The CDR3 sequence: CASSLREGAYNEQFF. CDR3 DNA sequence: TGTGCCAGCAGCCTGCGGGAGGGGGCCTACAATGAGCAGTTCTTC.

The chain joins TRBV3-1 (or the pseudogene TRBV3-2) to TRBJ2-1; 11 bases fit TRBD1. The germline V gene encodes CDR1 LGHDT and CDR2 YNNKEL (reference sequence). There are 15 residues in the CDR3. J lost 6 bases, V lost 4 bases, and 5 bases had no gene match. CDR3 nucleotides: TGTGCCAGCAGCCTCCGGGACAGGGGGGGCAATGAGCAGTTCTTC. Residues: CASSLRDRGGNEQFF.

This clone has only a few counts. This chain connects TRBV6-6 to TRBJ2-7, with D possibly being TRBD1 (6 bases). V lost 4 bases and J 5 bases, leaving 12 bases between the germline ends. The CDR3 is 13 residues long. Germline values: CDR1 MNHNY, CDR2 SVGAGI (reference sequence). The CDR3 spells CASSSGDLDEQYF. CDR3 nucleotides: TGTGCCAGCAGTTCAGGGGATTTAGACGAGCAGTACTTC.

This chain links TRBV11-2 with TRBJ1-1; 9 bases are shared with TRBD1. CDR3 length equals 18 residues. CDR1 and CDR2 (germline): SGHAT, FQNNGV. Unmatched junction bases numbered 12, after V lost 3 bases and J lost 1 base. CDR3 nucleotides: TGTGCCAGCAGCTTGCGGACAGGGGCCCCAAGGAGGAACACTGAAGCTTTCTTT. It specifies CASSLRTGAPRRNTEAFF.

J is TRBJ2-1 and V is TRBV21-1; no check of the table's D call, TRBD2, against the DNA was made. TRBV21-1 is recorded as a pseudogene. The CDR3 contains 16 residues. The CDR3 nucleotides read TGTGCCAGCAGCCTCCAATCTAGCGGGAGCCTCCATGAGCAGTTCTTC. Translating it yields CASSLQSSGSLHEQFF.

This chain connects TRBV5-8 to TRBJ2-2, with 9 bases lining up with TRBD1. This CDR3 has 13 residues. V lost 7 bases, J lost 6 bases, and 4 bases stayed unmatched. Germline V gene data show CDR1 as SGHTS and CDR2 as YDEGEE. The CDR3 coding sequence is TGTGCCAGCGGGACAGGGAATCCCGGGGAGCTGTTTTTT. Encoded protein: CASGTGNPGELFF.

This chain joins TRBV3-1 (or the pseudogene TRBV3-2) and TRBJ1-4; D remains ambiguous. The CDR3 runs 18 residues. V was trimmed by 3 bases and J by 0 bases, leaving 17 bases between them. CDR1 LGHDT and CDR2 YNNKEL come from the germline V gene (reference sequence). CDR3 protein: CASSHPRYTWATNEKLFF. Here the CDR3 DNA reads TGTGCCAGCAGCCACCCTAGATATACTTGGGCAACTAATGAAAAACTGTTTTTT.

The chain has TRBV5-1 and TRBJ1-2; 8 nucleotides agree with TRBD1. V shed 4 bases, J shed 3 bases, and the junction held 5 bases outside the gene matches. The germline CDR1 and CDR2 sequences are SGHRS and YFSETQ. CDR3 length equals 14 residues. The CDR3 DNA is TGCGCCAGCAGCGGACAGGGTGGGGACTATGGCTACACCTTC. Translation gives CASSGQGGDYGYTF.

V gene TRBV19 combines with J gene TRBJ2-1; 13 bases line up with TRBD2. The V gene's germline CDR1 is LNHDA and CDR2 SQIVND (reference sequence). This CDR3 region has 15 residues. Losses at the gene ends were 5 bases for V and 9 bases for J; bases not matched to a gene: 7. The CDR3 bases are TGTGCCAGTAGTTGGACTAGCGGGAGAAGGGGTGAGCAGTTCTTC. This encodes CASSWTSGRRGEQFF.

The V call is TRBV6-5, the J call TRBJ2-5, with TRBD2 as a possible D gene (5 bases). Germline V gene lookup returns CDR1 MNHEY and CDR2 SVGAGI. The V gene lost 0 bases and the J gene lost 8 bases, with 10 bases spanning the gap. This CDR3 has 13 residues. The CDR3 loop reads CASSYSAGGTQYF. The CDR3 DNA is TGTGCCAGCAGTTACTCCGCGGGCGGTACCCAGTACTTC.

V usage is TRBV24-1 and J usage is TRBJ2-5; TRBD1 matches 7 bases. The germline CDR1 and CDR2 sequences are KGHDR and SFDVKD. V gave up 4 bases and J gave up 4 bases; unmatched junction bases: 11. The CDR3 consists of 16 residues. The CDR3 coding sequence is TGTGCCACCAGTGACCCCGGACAGGCGGCCGCAGAGACCCAGTACTTC. Translation gives CATSDPGQAAAETQYF.

The chain uses TRBV5-6 and TRBJ2-7, with no clear D. Germline assignment: CDR1 SGHDT and CDR2 YYEEEE. There are 14 residues in the CDR3. The V end lost 0 bases, the J end lost 4 bases, and 11 bases lay between the germline ends. This CDR3 reads CASSLGQALYEQYF. As DNA, the CDR3 is TGTGCCAGCAGCTTGGGTCAGGCACTTTACGAGCAGTACTTC.